This T cell receptor beta chain was identified during a study of T cell repertoires in ileal Crohn's disease (dated by TCRdb to between 2018 and 2020). Regarding the complete study: The median duration of disease was 6 to 10 years, and at the time of surgery 35% of patients were active smokers. Every patient underwent surgery because of a complication, which was stricturing disease in around 61% and penetrating disease in 39%. Roughly half of the patients were given postoperative therapy, with 18 on anti-TNF agents and about a dozen on thiopurines. TCR repertoire analysis was performed in 45 to 65 Crohn's disease patients drawn from a prospective multicentre cohort. The study ran alongside a multicentre cohort designed to identify predictors of early endoscopic recurrence after ileocolonic resection. A Rutgeerts score above i0 was used to define endoscopic postoperative recurrence. A total of 171 mucosal samples from around 60 patients were sequenced, with samples obtained at several locations on the surgical specimen and at postoperative endoscopy. Results and caveats for the whole study, not just this receptor: Compared with CD4 T cells, sorted CD8 T cells held more high-frequency clones, which suggests that the mucosal expansions were mostly CD8. Mucosal CD4 and CD8 T cells were sorted and sequenced only in a subgroup of patients, the size of which was not stated. Higher percentages of high-frequency clones at the time of surgery were linked to endoscopic recurrence, and every patient with clonality above 26.8% (18/57) had recurrence. A significantly higher proportion of clonal expansions was observed in active smokers at surgery than in non-smokers (roughly 24% vs 19%, p=0.02).

This clone appeared a few times. Its specific antigen is unknown. No base quality values were provided; no much bigger clone lies one nucleotide off. Roughly 540 nanograms of biopsy DNA per sample were submitted for commercial TCRB immunosequencing. Adaptive Biotechnology amplified the CDR3 regions from genomic DNA with a two-step multiplex PCR designed to control amplification bias. Primers for every V and J gene segment were used in the first PCR, and barcodes and Illumina adapters were added in the second PCR. An Illumina instrument was used to sequence the CDR3 libraries. The paper's data handling went like this. The analysis used both the pipelines supplied by the vendor and custom analysis of the raw data in R/Bioconductor with R version 3.3.0. Clonality, ranging from 0 to 1, was calculated as the inverse of the normalised Shannon entropy of all productive clones. High-frequency clones were defined as the repertoire share of the top 100 clones, retaining only clones passing a 95% confidence test. Overlap between samples was measured with the Morisita-Horn index, while repertoire diversity was measured with the Simpson index. The immuneACCESS repertoire file appears here via TCRdb, limited to in-frame rearrangements. These files lack a portion of the clones; in checked studies, under half of the deficit traces to unresolved V genes, and the cause of the others is not known. V and J calls and clone size come straight from that table; D and trimming were deduced from the DNA. The sample yields over 15,000 clones; around four fifths were counted once. In total, the top ten clones hold around a tenth of the sample.

Germline trimming amounts to 9 bases on V and 2 bases on J, with 3 as the count of junction bases outside the gene matches. CDR1 and CDR2, looked up from the germline V gene, are SNHLY and FYNNEI. CDR3 length: 13 amino acids, cysteine to phenylalanine. Left in the record is the CDR3 DNA by itself, 39 bases read in frame from the first base. Eligible patients were adults with ileal or ileocolonic Crohn's disease who had an indication for ileocolonic resection. Whole ileal mucosal biopsies were stored frozen at -80°C before DNA extraction. Genomic DNA was isolated from frozen whole biopsies using a TRizol-based method, and the DNA was quantified with a NanoDrop 2000 spectrophotometer.

This receptor was identified in an adult with Crohn's disease. The sequencing sample was made of ileal tissue. Recombination joined TRBV2 with TRBJ1-4; TRBD1 agrees with 7 junctional bases. The nucleotide sequence reads TGTGCCAGTCACAGGGGTACTAATGAAAAACTGTTTTTT. Its protein is CASHRGTNEKLFF.